These 7 T cell receptor beta chains came from one sample sequenced in a study of blood T cell repertoires in COVID-19. The method was immunoSEQ multiplex PCR; TCRdb's version includes in-frame clones alone and lacks a portion of them. The sample includes 75,000 to 85,000 clones, about 88% of them seen just once. The specimen was peripheral blood. These receptor sequences come from a human donor in a cohort sampled during active COVID-19.

The chain carries TRBV5-4 and TRBJ1-1; TRBD1 is a possible D gene (6 bases). Germline V gives CDR1 SGHNT, CDR2 YYREEE (reference sequence). The CDR3 sequence is 15 residues long. V lost 0 bases to trimming and J lost 2 bases, with 11 bases between them. The chain's CDR3 is CASSLGGPGNTEAFF. Written as DNA, the CDR3 is TGTGCCAGCAGCTTGGGGGGGCCAGGTAACACTGAAGCTTTCTTT. The whole variable domain, filled in from reference TRBV5-4 and TRBJ1-1, reads ETGVTQSPTHLIKTRGQQVTLRCSSQSGHNTVSWYQQALGQGPQFIFQYYREEENGRGNFPPRFSGLQFPNYSSELNVNALELDDSALYLCASSLGGPGNTEAFFGQGTRLTVV.

The chain recombines TRBV18 with TRBJ2-1, with 11 bases matching TRBD2. Germline CDR1 and CDR2: KGHSH and LQKENI. The CDR3 totals 15 residues. V trimming: 3 bases; J trimming: 10 bases; junction bases outside the gene matches: 8. CDR3 sequence (DNA): TGTGCCAGCTCACCCCCTAGCGGGGGGAAAGGGGAGCAGTTCTTC. Translating it yields CASSPPSGGKGEQFF.

The chain uses TRBV9 and TRBJ1-1; D is unresolved. With 4 bases removed from V and 2 bases from J, the gap between germline ends came to 15 bases. The CDR3 is made up of 15 amino acids. Germline values: CDR1 SGDLS, CDR2 YYNGEE. CDR3 amino acids: CASSPSRGINTEAFF. The CDR3, as DNA: TGTGCCAGCAGCCCATCCCGCGGGATTAACACTGAAGCTTTCTTT.

The J gene is TRBJ2-7, the V gene TRBV18; 12 positions agree with TRBD2. CDR3 length: 18 amino acids. Germline lookup yields CDR1 KGHSH and CDR2 LQKENI. V lost 5 bases to trimming and J lost 6 bases; unmatched junction nucleotides: 17. The DNA of the CDR3 is TGTGCCAGCTCATCAGCGCTAGGACTAGCGGGACCTTTTTCCGAGCAGTACTTC. As protein: CASSSALGLAGPFSEQYF.

This chain connects TRBV9 to TRBJ2-7; D perhaps matches TRBD1 (5 bases). CDR3 size: 13 residues. V lost 3 bases and J 4 bases, leaving 11 bases between the germline ends. Germline V gene lookup returns CDR1 SGDLS and CDR2 YYNGEE. The CDR3, as DNA: TGTGCCAGCAGCGCCTCAGGGTCATACGAGCAGTACTTC. Translating gives CASSASGSYEQYF.

This chain joins TRBV10-2 and TRBJ2-7; a weak D match, TRBD1 (5 bases). Germline loops: CDR1 WSHSY, CDR2 SAAADI. This CDR3 is built from 13 residues. Trimming took 6 bases from V and 0 from J, leaving 9 bases between them. The CDR3 sequence: CASSADSSYEQYF. The CDR3 region has the DNA TGCGCCAGCAGCGCTGACAGCTCCTACGAGCAGTACTTC.

V is TRBV21-1 and J is TRBJ2-1; the table's D call TRBD1 went unverified against the DNA. TRBV21-1 constitutes a pseudogene. The CDR3 has 16 amino acids. The CDR3: CASSKERSRSYNEQFF. The CDR3 bases are TGTGCCAGCAGCAAAGAAAGGTCCAGGTCATACAATGAGCAGTTCTTC.